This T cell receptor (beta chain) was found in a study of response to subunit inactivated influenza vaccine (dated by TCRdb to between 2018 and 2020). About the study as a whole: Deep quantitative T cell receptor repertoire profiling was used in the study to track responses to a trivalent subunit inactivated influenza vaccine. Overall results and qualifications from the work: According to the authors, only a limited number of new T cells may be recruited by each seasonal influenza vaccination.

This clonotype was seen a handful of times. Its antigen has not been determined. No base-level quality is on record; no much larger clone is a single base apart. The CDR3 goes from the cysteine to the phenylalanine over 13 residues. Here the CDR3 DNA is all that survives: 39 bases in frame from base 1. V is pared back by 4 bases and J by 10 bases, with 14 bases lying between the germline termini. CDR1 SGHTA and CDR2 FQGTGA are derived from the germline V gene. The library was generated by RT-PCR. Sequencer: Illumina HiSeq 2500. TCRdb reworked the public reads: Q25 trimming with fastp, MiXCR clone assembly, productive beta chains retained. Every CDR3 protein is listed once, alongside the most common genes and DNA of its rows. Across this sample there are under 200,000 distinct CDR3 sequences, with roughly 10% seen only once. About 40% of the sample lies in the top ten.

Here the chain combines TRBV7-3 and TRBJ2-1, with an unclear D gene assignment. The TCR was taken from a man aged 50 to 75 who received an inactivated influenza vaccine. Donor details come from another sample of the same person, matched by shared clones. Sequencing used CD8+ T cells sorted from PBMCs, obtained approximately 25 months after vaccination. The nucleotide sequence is TGTGCCAGCAGCTCCGCGCGTTATTGGGAGCAGTTCTTC. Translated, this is CASSSARYWEQFF.